The 17 T cell receptor beta chains below come from one sample, sequenced in a study of neurological immune-mediated disorders. TCRdb reprocessed the 5' RACE reads via MiXCR and lists one record per CDR3 protein. The sample has more than 45,000 distinct CDR3 sequences, roughly 4.6% seen once; the top ten hold 2.9%. The sample was PBMCs. Source of these receptors: a man aged 50 or older with multiple sclerosis.

This clonotype has just a few counts. The chain uses TRBV9 and TRBJ2-1; 11 bases align to TRBD2. Losses at the gene ends were 0 bases for V and 7 bases for J; bases not matched to a gene: 3. The CDR3 is 15 amino acids. From germline, CDR1 is SGDLS and CDR2 YYNGEE. The CDR3 loop is CASSVVLAGGNEQFF. The CDR3 DNA reads TGTGCCAGCAGCGTAGTGCTAGCGGGAGGAAATGAGCAGTTCTTC.

This clonotype has at least ten counts. The rearrangement links TRBV5-1 to TRBJ2-7; 7 bases are a match to TRBD2. Germline CDR1 SGHRS, CDR2 YFSETQ. J gave up 0 bases and V 0 bases, and 3 bases lay outside the gene matches. The length of the CDR3 is 15 residues. Here the CDR3 reads CASSLGGGSSYEQYF. The CDR3 bases are TGCGCCAGCAGCTTGGGTGGCGGGAGCTCCTACGAGCAGTACTTC.

The gene calls are TRBV18 and TRBJ2-3; unclear D gene. The ends were cut back, 8 bases at V and 5 bases at J, with 11 bases in the middle. Germline loops: CDR1 KGHSH, CDR2 LQKENI. This CDR3 region has 12 residues. The CDR3 protein is CASTSKGDTQYF. DNA of the CDR3: TGTGCCAGCACTTCGAAGGGAGATACGCAGTATTTT.

This clonotype was found many times. The chain employs TRBV9 and TRBJ2-7; 10 nucleotides match TRBD1. Germline CDR1 reads SGDLS; CDR2 reads YYNGEE. The CDR3 length is 14 residues. Trimming took 4 bases from V and 2 from J; bases not matched to a gene: 3. CDR3 loop: CASSSGTGAYEQYF. CDR3 in DNA: TGTGCCAGCAGCTCCGGGACAGGGGCCTACGAGCAGTACTTC.

Comments on this clonotype: The junction departs from germline at one end; a sequencing error may be responsible. The chain combines TRBV2 with TRBJ1-5; a possible D gene is TRBD1 (6 bases). CDR3 length: 16 amino acids. CDR1 SNHLY and CDR2 FYNNEI come from the germline V gene. CDR3 region: CASSDAQGIGHQPQNF. The CDR3 DNA reads as TGTGCCAGCAGTGATGCACAGGGAATAGGTCATCAGCCCCAGAATTTT. Filled out from reference TRBV2 and TRBJ1-5, the complete variable domain reads EPEVTQTPSHQVTQMGQEVILRCVPISNHLYFYWYRQILGQKVEFLVSFYNNEISEKSEIFDDQFSVERPDGSNFTLKIRSTKLEDSAMYFCASSDAQGIGHQPQNFGDGTRLSIL.

The table lists this clonotype with many counts. The CDR3 sequence is CASSPVAGIYNEQFF. The CDR3 DNA sequence: TGTGCCAGCAGCCCCGTAGCGGGAATCTACAATGAGCAGTTCTTC. V usage is TRBV5-5 and J usage is TRBJ2-1; 8 nucleotides agree with TRBD2. Losses at the gene ends were 4 bases for V and 3 bases for J; bases not matched to a gene: 6. The CDR3 runs 15 residues. CDR1 is SGHKS, CDR2 YYEKEE, per germline (reference sequence).

This clonotype appeared many times. V gene TRBV20-1 combines with J gene TRBJ1-2; TRBD1 agrees at 9 bases. Germline V gene data show CDR1 as DFQATT and CDR2 as SNEGSKA (reference sequence). The CDR3 runs 14 residues. With V trimmed by 2 bases and J by 6 bases, 7 bases remained unmatched. For the CDR3, the DNA is TGCAGTGCTAGACCTAAAAGACAGGGGGATGGCTACACCTTC. Protein: CSARPKRQGDGYTF.

At least ten counts were recorded for this clonotype. The gene calls are TRBV29-1 and TRBJ1-2, with 7 bases matching TRBD1. The CDR3 extends over 13 amino acids. The germline V gene encodes CDR1 SQVTM and CDR2 ANQGSEA. V was pared by 2 bases and J by 3 bases, with 3 bases of the junction left unmatched. This CDR3 is CSVETGQDYGYTF. In nucleotides, the CDR3 is TGCAGCGTTGAAACCGGACAGGACTATGGCTACACCTTC.

This clonotype was seen many times. J is TRBJ2-6 and V is TRBV7-9; 12 bases are a match to TRBD2. Trimming took 5 bases from V and 0 from J; bases not matched to a gene: 8. Germline CDR1 is SEHNR and CDR2 is FQNEAQ (reference sequence). This CDR3 is built from 19 residues. CDR3 in DNA: TGTGCCAGCAGCGACACTAGCGGGAGGCTATCCTCTGGGGCCAACGTCCTGACTTTC. Its protein is CASSDTSGRLSSGANVLTF.

This clonotype was counted ten times or more. The chain employs TRBV12-3 or TRBV12-4 and TRBJ1-1; 9 positions agree with TRBD1. V lost 6 bases and J lost 3; bases outside the gene matches: 11. The CDR3 runs 16 residues. The CDR3 sequence: CASRPLTGGRYTEAFF. In DNA, the CDR3 is TGTGCCAGCAGACCCCTGACAGGGGGAAGATACACTGAAGCTTTCTTT.

This clonotype was seen more than once but under ten times. The genes are TRBV3-1 and TRBJ2-7; D unclear. In germline, CDR1 is LGHDT, CDR2 YNNKEL (reference sequence). This CDR3 has 12 residues. Trimming removed 1 base from V and 6 bases from J, with 7 bases in between. The CDR3 DNA is TGTGCCAGCAGCCAAGGCAGGACCGAGCAGTACTTC. Encoded protein: CASSQGRTEQYF.

In the case of this clonotype: Given a much more abundant clone one base away, this may be a read error. The CDR3 end shows no conserved phenylalanine or tryptophan, and so a read error is likely. The chain joins TRBV10-3 to TRBJ1-1, with D perhaps matching TRBD1 (5 bases). Trimming took off 10 bases at V and 5 bases at J, with 17 bases between the two ends. Germline values: CDR1 ENHRY, CDR2 SYGVKD. The CDR3 loop spans 13 amino acids. The CDR3 region is CASRGLEGTEAFI. The CDR3 DNA reads TGTGCCAGCCGGGGCTTGGAGGGGACTGAAGCTTTCATT.

This clonotype has at least ten counts. The chain couples TRBV6-5 to TRBJ2-7; 13 positions match TRBD2. The V segment lost 2 bases and the J segment 2 bases; nucleotides outside the gene matches: 3. This CDR3 has 16 residues. The germline V gene has CDR1 MNHEY and CDR2 SVGAGI. Written as DNA, the CDR3 is TGTGCCAGCAGTTACCACGGACTAGCGGGAGCCTACGAGCAGTACTTC. This sequence encodes CASSYHGLAGAYEQYF.

This clonotype has more than one count but fewer than ten. J is TRBJ2-7 and V is TRBV5-6; 7 bases align to TRBD1. Looked up from germline, CDR1 is SGHDT and CDR2 is YYEEEE. With V trimmed by 3 bases and J by 2 bases, 5 bases remained unmatched. This CDR3 is built from 14 residues. CDR3 residues: CASSSVQGAYEQYF. In DNA, the CDR3 is TGTGCCAGCAGCTCCGTTCAGGGGGCCTACGAGCAGTACTTC.

Ten or more counts support this clonotype. The rearrangement joins TRBV4-1 to TRBJ1-2; unclear D gene. The CDR3 totals 14 residues. From germline, CDR1 is MGHRA and CDR2 YSYEKL. Trimming shortened V by 2 bases and J by 4 bases, and 11 bases separated the two germline ends. Here the CDR3 DNA reads TGCGCCAGCAGCCAACCTTTGGCCTCCTATGGCTACACCTTC. It codes for CASSQPLASYGYTF.

This clonotype was seen at least ten times. This rearrangement joins TRBV5-1 to TRBJ2-5; tentative D call: TRBD2 (6 bases). The CDR3 totals 13 residues. Germline-derived CDR1 and CDR2 are SGHRS and YFSETQ. The V and J ends lost 3 bases and 5 bases respectively, with 11 bases between them. The CDR3 loop is CASSSEGLETQYF. CDR3 bases: TGCGCCAGCAGCTCGGAGGGGTTGGAGACCCAGTACTTC.

Many counts were recorded for this clonotype. The gene calls are TRBV18 and TRBJ1-2, with D possibly matching TRBD1 (6 bases). Germline CDR1 reads KGHSH; CDR2 reads LQKENI. The CDR3 has 15 amino acids. Trimming shortened V by 3 bases and J by 4 bases, and 15 bases separated the two germline ends. The CDR3 DNA reads as TGTGCCAGCTCACCTGATGGGGGGCGCGTCTATGGCTACACCTTC. Translating gives CASSPDGGRVYGYTF.